A single sample gave rise to the 3 T cell receptor beta chains below, sequenced in a study of OX40 agonist ivuxolimab in advanced cancers. Sequencing was performed with immunoSEQ multiplex PCR; in TCRdb, only in-frame clones are kept and a portion is missing. This table has approximately 66,000 clones, around 83% appearing once. The material sequenced was CD4+ or CD8+ T cells sorted from blood, taken in a trial of the OX40 agonist ivuxolimab. All receptors derive from an adult with an advanced solid tumor such as melanoma, head and neck, liver or kidney cancer.

This clone has a single count. This chain links TRBV11-2 with TRBJ1-1; 10 bases line up with TRBD1. The CDR3 spans 16 residues. Germline values: CDR1 SGHAT, CDR2 FQNNGV. The ends lost 5 bases at V and 1 base at J; junction bases unmatched: 7. The CDR3 protein is CASSRPGQGRNTEAFF. DNA for the CDR3: TGTGCCAGCAGCCGCCCGGGACAGGGGCGGAACACTGAAGCTTTCTTT.

This chain links TRBV27 with TRBJ2-5; 16 nucleotides agree with TRBD2. Germline values: CDR1 MNHEY, CDR2 SMNVEV (reference sequence). This CDR3 has 20 amino acids. V was pared by 2 bases and J by 2 bases, with 11 bases of the junction left unmatched. This CDR3 is CASSLMAGTSGGARQETQYF. The CDR3 DNA reads as TGTGCCAGCAGTTTAATGGCGGGGACTAGCGGGGGGGCGCGGCAAGAGACCCAGTACTTC.

The chain recombines TRBV19 with TRBJ2-7; TRBD1 agrees at 8 bases. The germline CDR1 and CDR2 sequences are LNHDA and SQIVND (reference sequence). V shed 3 bases, J shed 2 bases, and the junction held 3 bases outside the gene matches. This CDR3 has 14 amino acids. The DNA of the CDR3 is TGTGCCAGTAGTATGGACAGGGCAACCTACGAGCAGTACTTC. This encodes CASSMDRATYEQYF.